Each of the 2 T cell receptor beta chains below was sequenced from the same sample in a study of molecular identifiers for immune sequencing clone quantification. Via MiXCR, TCRdb re-called the PCR reads, giving one row per CDR3 protein. Of 97,000 or so distinct CDR3 sequences detected, approximately 25% appear once; the ten largest clones hold roughly 1%. Material: naive CD8+ T cells from blood, with Jurkat cell RNA spiked in. Subset specified: FACS-sorted CD8+CD4-CCR7+CD45RA+ naive T cells. The source of these receptors is a human donor in good health. Some libraries in this study had Jurkat cell RNA spiked in.

This clonotype was seen ten or more times. This rearrangement joins TRBV6-5 to TRBJ2-7; D call uncertain. The CDR3 is made up of 12 amino acids. Germline V gene data show CDR1 as MNHEY and CDR2 as SVGAGI. V was pared by 2 bases and J by 5 bases, with 7 bases between. In nucleotides, the CDR3 is TGTGCCAGCAGTTACGGGCAGGACGAGCAGTACTTC. It yields the protein CASSYGQDEQYF.

This clonotype has ten or more counts. V and J are TRBV4-1 and TRBJ2-3; 8 bases map to TRBD2. Germline lookup yields CDR1 MGHRA and CDR2 YSYEKL. The CDR3 runs to 16 residues. V dropped 1 base and J dropped 0; count of bases not matched to a gene: 3. CDR3 amino acids: CASSQVSGTSTDTQYF. In DNA, the CDR3 is TGCGCCAGCAGCCAAGTTAGCGGGACTAGCACAGATACGCAGTATTTT.